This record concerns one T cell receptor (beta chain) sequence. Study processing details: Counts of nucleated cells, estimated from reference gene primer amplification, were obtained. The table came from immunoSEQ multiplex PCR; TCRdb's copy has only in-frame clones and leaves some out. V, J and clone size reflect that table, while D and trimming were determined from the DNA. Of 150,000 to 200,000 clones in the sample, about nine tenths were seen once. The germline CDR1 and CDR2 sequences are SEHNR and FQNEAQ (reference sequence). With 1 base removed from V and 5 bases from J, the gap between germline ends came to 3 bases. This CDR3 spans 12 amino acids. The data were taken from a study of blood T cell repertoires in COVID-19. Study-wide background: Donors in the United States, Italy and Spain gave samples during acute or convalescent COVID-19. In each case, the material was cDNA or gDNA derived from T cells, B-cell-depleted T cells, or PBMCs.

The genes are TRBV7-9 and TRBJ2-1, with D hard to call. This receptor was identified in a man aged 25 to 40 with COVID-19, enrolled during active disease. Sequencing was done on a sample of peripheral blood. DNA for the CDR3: TGTGCCAGCAGCTTAGTTAACAATGAGCAGTTCTTC. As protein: CASSLVNNEQFF.